One sample yielded the 20 T cell receptor beta chains listed below, sequenced in a study of cytomegalovirus exposure and HLA in healthy donors. In the PCR, 60 Vbeta and 13 Jbeta primers were used. TCRdb keeps only in-frame clones here, not all; method: immunoSEQ multiplex PCR. The sample lists around 100,000 clones, about 74% seen once, with roughly 9.6% in the top ten. The sequenced material came from PBMCs. Every receptor here comes from a male donor in good health and CMV-seropositive.

V is TRBV10-1 and J is TRBJ2-3; TRBD1 agrees at 8 bases. V dropped 5 bases and J dropped 2; count of bases not matched to a gene: 3. CDR3 length: 14 residues. Germline V gives CDR1 WNHNN, CDR2 SYGVQD (reference sequence). The CDR3 loop reads CASSRQGPTDTQYF. The CDR3 DNA reads TGCGCCAGCAGTCGACAGGGGCCCACAGATACGCAGTATTTT.

This chain links TRBV29-1 with TRBJ2-5; 14 nucleotides agree with TRBD2. J gave up 4 bases and V 6 bases, and 10 bases lay outside the gene matches. CDR3 length: 16 residues. Germline V gene data show CDR1 as SQVTM and CDR2 as ANQGSEA. The chain's CDR3 is CSVGGLAGEKSETQYF. The CDR3 nucleotides read TGCAGCGTAGGGGGACTAGCGGGAGAAAAGTCAGAGACCCAGTACTTC.

The chain links TRBV6-1 to TRBJ2-7, with unresolved D. This CDR3 has 13 residues. From germline, CDR1 is MNHNS and CDR2 SASEGT. Trimming removed 3 bases from V and 1 base from J, with 7 bases in between. This CDR3 reads CASSEAPSYEQYF. DNA of the CDR3: TGTGCCAGCAGTGAGGCCCCGTCCTACGAGCAGTACTTC.

The V and J genes are TRBV7-3 and TRBJ2-3, with TRBD2 as a possible D gene (6 bases). Germline V gene data show CDR1 as SGHTA and CDR2 as FQGTGA. The length of the CDR3 is 13 residues. V was clipped by 5 bases and J by 6 bases, with 12 bases between them. The CDR3 bases are TGTGCCAGCAGCACGGGGGTCACGGATACGCAGTATTTT. Protein: CASSTGVTDTQYF.

This chain links TRBV29-1 with TRBJ1-2; TRBD1 is a possible D gene (5 bases). CDR1 SQVTM and CDR2 ANQGSEA come from the germline V gene. With 6 bases removed from V and 4 bases from J, the gap between germline ends came to 9 bases. The CDR3 consists of 11 residues. The CDR3 sequence: CSVDDSYGYTF. The DNA of the CDR3 is TGCAGCGTGGACGACAGCTATGGCTACACCTTC. The full variable domain, with the rest looked up from reference TRBV29-1 and TRBJ1-2, is SAVISQKPSRDICQRGTSLTIQCQVDSQVTMMFWYRQQPGQSLTLIATANQGSEATYESGFVIDKFPISRPNLTFSTLTVSNMSPEDSSIYLCSVDDSYGYTFGSGTRLTVV.

The rearrangement joins TRBV5-1 to TRBJ2-5, with D maybe TRBD1 (6 bases). The DNA end lines up better with TRBJ2-7; the J call may be wrong. The CDR3 runs 13 residues. From germline, CDR1 is SGHRS and CDR2 YFSETQ. The CDR3 DNA is TGCGCCAGCAGCCCGGGACATCCCTACGAGCAGTACTTC. This sequence encodes CASSPGHPYEQYF.

V gene TRBV11-2 combines with J gene TRBJ2-1, with 7 bases matching TRBD2. Trimming cost V 3 bases and J 11 bases; bases outside gene matches: 10. In germline, CDR1 is SGHAT, CDR2 FQNNGV. The CDR3 covers 14 residues. CDR3 sequence (DNA): TGTGCCAGCAGCTTCGTCCTAGCGGATACTAAGCAGTTCTTC. This codes for CASSFVLADTKQFF. Filled out from reference TRBV11-2 and TRBJ2-1, the complete variable domain reads EAGVAQSPRYKIIEKRQSVAFWCNPISGHATLYWYQQILGQGPKLLIQFQNNGVVDDSQLPKDRFSAERLKGVDSTLKIQPAKLEDSAVYLCASSFVLADTKQFFGPGTRLTVL.

This rearrangement joins TRBV28 to TRBJ1-5; the D gene is possibly TRBD1 (6 bases). CDR1 MDHEN and CDR2 SYDVKM come from the germline V gene. V gave up 11 bases and J gave up 3 bases, with 11 bases separating them. The CDR3 has 12 residues. CDR3 sequence reads: CAGQPPNQPQHF. The CDR3 coding sequence is TGTGCCGGACAGCCCCCCAATCAGCCCCAGCATTTT.

The V call is TRBV10-2, the J call TRBJ2-5; D uncertain. V lost 7 bases to trimming and J lost 3 bases, with 12 bases between them. Germline CDR1 is WSHSY and CDR2 is SAAADI. The CDR3 is 13 residues long. CDR3 in DNA: TGCGCCAGCACCCTGTCCTACGAAGAGACCCAGTACTTC. Translation: CASTLSYEETQYF.

As concerns this clone: Other DNA sequences in the sample encode the same CDR3. This chain joins TRBV7-2 and TRBJ2-2; tentative D call: TRBD1 (5 bases). The germline CDR1 and CDR2 sequences are SGHTA and FQGNSA. This CDR3 is 16 amino acids long. V shed 2 bases and J shed 5 bases, with 15 bases lying between them. CDR3 protein: CASSLRQGAGTGELFF. For the CDR3, the DNA is TGTGCCAGCAGCTTAAGGCAAGGGGCTGGGACCGGGGAGCTGTTTTTT. The full variable domain, with the rest looked up from reference TRBV7-2 and TRBJ2-2, is GAGVSQSPSNKVTEKGKDVELRCDPISGHTALYWYRQSLGQGLEFLIYFQGNSAPDKSGLPSDRFSAERTGGSVSTLTIQRTQQEDSAVYLCASSLRQGAGTGELFFGEGSRLTVL.

The chain links TRBV6-6 to TRBJ1-1, with a possible D match to TRBD1 (6 bases). V was trimmed by 7 bases and J by 4 bases, leaving 16 bases between them. This CDR3 spans 14 amino acids. Germline CDR1 reads MNHNY; CDR2 reads SVGAGI (reference sequence). CDR3 DNA: TGTGCCAGCACCAAACAGGGAAGGGGCACTGAAGCTTTCTTT. This encodes CASTKQGRGTEAFF.

This chain joins TRBV7-9 and TRBJ2-5; TRBD2 aligns across 7 bases. CDR3 length equals 12 residues. Trimming took 4 bases from V and 7 from J; bases not matched to a gene: 3. Germline CDR1 and CDR2: SEHNR and FQNEAQ (reference sequence). Written as DNA, the CDR3 is TGTGCCAGCAGCTGGGGGGGTCGGACCCAGTACTTC. It is translated as CASSWGGRTQYF. The variable domain in full, with the rest retrieved from reference TRBV7-9 and TRBJ2-5, is DTGVSQNPRHKITKRGQNVTFRCDPISEHNRLYWYRQTLGQGPEFLTYFQNEAQLEKSRLLSDRFSAERPKGSFSTLEIQRTEQGDSAMYLCASSWGGRTQYFGPGTRLLVL.

This chain uses TRBV28 with TRBJ2-7, with TRBD1 matching 11 bases. This CDR3 spans 15 amino acids. The J segment lost 3 bases and the V segment lost 6 bases, leaving 7 bases of the junction unmatched. CDR1 MDHEN and CDR2 SYDVKM come from the germline V gene. CDR3 region: CASSPAGTGGYEQYF. In DNA form, the CDR3 reads TGTGCCAGCAGCCCAGCCGGGACAGGGGGCTACGAGCAGTACTTC. The complete variable domain, with remaining parts taken from reference TRBV28 and TRBJ2-7, reads DVKVTQSSRYLVKRTGEKVFLECVQDMDHENMFWYRQDPGLGLRLIYFSYDVKMKEKGDIPEGYSVSREKKERFSLILESASTNQTSMYLCASSPAGTGGYEQYFGPGTRLTVT.

The V gene is TRBV11-1, the J gene TRBJ2-5; D possibly corresponds to TRBD2 (6 bases). This CDR3 spans 14 amino acids. Germline lookup yields CDR1 SGHAT and CDR2 FQDESV (reference sequence). With 5 bases removed from V and 5 bases from J, the gap between germline ends came to 15 bases. CDR3 loop: CASSLPGGEETQYF. The CDR3, as DNA: TGTGCCAGCAGCCTCCCCGGGGGTGAGGAGACCCAGTACTTC.

The chain carries TRBV28 and TRBJ2-5, with 11 positions matching TRBD1. The V gene end was trimmed by 4 bases and the J gene end by 7 bases; junction bases not matched to a gene: 11. Germline V gives CDR1 MDHEN, CDR2 SYDVKM. The CDR3 consists of 16 residues. The CDR3, as DNA: TGTGCCAGCAGTTCAATGGGACAGGGGGTGGTTGGGACCCAGTACTTC. It encodes CASSSMGQGVVGTQYF. Variable domain in full (rest from reference TRBV28 and TRBJ2-5): DVKVTQSSRYLVKRTGEKVFLECVQDMDHENMFWYRQDPGLGLRLIYFSYDVKMKEKGDIPEGYSVSREKKERFSLILESASTNQTSMYLCASSSMGQGVVGTQYFGPGTRLLVL.

To note about this clone: An end of the junction differs from the germline gene, which may be a read error. Other nucleotide sequences in the sample specify the same CDR3. The rearrangement links TRBV11-2 to TRBJ2-3, with D possibly matching TRBD1 (6 bases). The CDR3 consists of 16 residues. Germline assignment: CDR1 SGHAT and CDR2 FQNNGV. CDR3 in DNA: TGTGCCAGCAGCTCCGGGGTGGGGGCTCGCACAGATACGCAGTACTTT. Amino acids: CASSSGVGARTDTQYF.

This rearrangement joins TRBV7-2 to TRBJ2-7, with D perhaps TRBD1 (8 bases). CDR3 length: 14 residues. V was pared by 2 bases and J by 5 bases, with 13 bases between. Germline CDR1 reads SGHTA; CDR2 reads FQGNSA. CDR3 in DNA: TGTGCCAGCAGCTTAACAGGGGGGGAGGACGAGCAGTACTTC. Its translation is CASSLTGGEDEQYF.

This chain joins TRBV5-1 and TRBJ2-1, with 13 nucleotides matching TRBD2. Unmatched junction bases numbered 8, after V lost 4 bases and J lost 10 bases. The CDR3 contains 15 residues. The germline V gene has CDR1 SGHRS and CDR2 YFSETQ. The CDR3 loop reads CASSQGTSGAGEQFF. CDR3 bases: TGCGCCAGCAGCCAGGGGACTAGCGGGGCGGGGGAGCAGTTCTTC.

This clone has a handful of counts. The V gene is TRBV28, the J gene TRBJ1-1; 11 bases are shared with TRBD1. Germline V lookup: CDR1 MDHEN, CDR2 SYDVKM. The CDR3 has 14 residues. V lost 5 bases to trimming and J lost 2 bases; unmatched junction nucleotides: 1. CDR3 nucleotides: TGTGCCAGCAGTGGACAGGGGGCAAACACTGAAGCTTTCTTT. Protein: CASSGQGANTEAFF.

The chain couples TRBV27 to TRBJ2-2, with 8 bases identical to TRBD2. Germline V gene sequence: CDR1 MNHEY, CDR2 SMNVEV (reference sequence). This CDR3 comprises 15 residues. V trimming: 2 bases; J trimming: 5 bases; junction bases outside the gene matches: 4. Here the CDR3 DNA reads TGTGCCAGCAGTTTAGCGGGAGGAAGAACCGGGGAGCTGTTTTTT. The encoded protein is CASSLAGGRTGELFF.